A single sample is the source of the 15 T cell receptor beta chains below, sequenced in a study of CD8 T cells in Susac syndrome. An input of roughly 0.5 to 1 ug of RNA was subjected to reverse transcription using random hexamers. TCRdb reanalysed the immunoSEQ multiplex PCR reads using MiXCR and keeps one entry per CDR3 protein. The sample comprises a few hundred thousand distinct CDR3 sequences, 85% to 95% of which are singletons, and around 0.076% rests with the top ten. The sequenced sample was CD4+ T cells from PBMCs. These receptors originate from a human donor with multiple sclerosis.

The V call is TRBV7-9, the J call TRBJ2-5; 10 bases are shared with TRBD1. Trimming cost V 3 bases and J 4 bases; bases outside gene matches: 2. The CDR3 is 14 amino acids. Per the germline V gene, CDR1 is SEHNR and CDR2 is FQNEAQ (reference sequence). The CDR3 here is CASSFGTGAETQYF. DNA of the CDR3: TGTGCCAGCAGCTTCGGGACAGGGGCAGAGACCCAGTACTTC.

The rearrangement uses TRBV5-1 and TRBJ1-1; 7 positions agree with TRBD1. The junction had 11 bases not matched to a gene; V was cut back by 5 bases and J by 4 bases. This CDR3 has 15 amino acids. Germline values: CDR1 SGHRS, CDR2 YFSETQ. The CDR3 DNA follows: TGCGCCAGCAGTATTCAACAGGGGATGGGCACTGAAGCTTTCTTT. This sequence encodes CASSIQQGMGTEAFF.

The chain links TRBV20-1 to TRBJ2-7, with no clear D. V was shortened by 4 bases and J by 3 bases, with 19 bases between the two germline ends. From germline, CDR1 is DFQATT and CDR2 SNEGSKA (reference sequence). The CDR3 totals 15 residues. In DNA, the CDR3 is TGCAGTGCTACCGTACTTTTGGGTGGTCTCTACGAGCAGTACTTC. Translated: CSATVLLGGLYEQYF.

The chain joins TRBV11-2 to TRBJ2-2; D gene uncertain. Trimming pared 5 bases from V and 0 bases from J, leaving 10 bases between. This CDR3 region has 15 residues. Germline V lookup: CDR1 SGHAT, CDR2 FQNNGV. The CDR3 nucleotides read TGTGCCAGCAGCCCCGTTTCAACGAACACCGGGGAGCTGTTTTTT. Protein sequence: CASSPVSTNTGELFF.

CDR3 coding DNA: TGTGCCAGCAGCGGCCCTAGCGGATTCACAGATACGCAGTATTTT. Protein sequence: CASSGPSGFTDTQYF. This chain uses TRBV25-1 with TRBJ2-3, with 7 bases aligning to TRBD2. CDR1 is MGHDK and CDR2 is SYGVNS in the germline V gene. There are 15 residues in the CDR3. The trim removed 6 bases at V and 2 bases at J, leaving 8 bases unmatched.

The gene calls are TRBV6-6 and TRBJ2-3, with D unresolved. This CDR3 has 14 amino acids. Germline values: CDR1 MNHNY, CDR2 SVGAGI (reference sequence). Trimming stripped 4 bases from V and 0 bases from J, with 8 bases between. CDR3 sequence reads: CASSFTQSTDTQYF. The CDR3 DNA follows: TGTGCCAGCAGTTTCACCCAAAGCACAGATACGCAGTATTTT.

The rearrangement uses TRBV9 and TRBJ1-2; D possibly corresponds to TRBD1 (6 bases). Germline lookup yields CDR1 SGDLS and CDR2 YYNGEE. The ends were cut back, 3 bases at V and 4 bases at J, with 16 bases in the middle. The CDR3 covers 15 residues. The CDR3 reads CASSGPQGGLYGYTF. CDR3 bases: TGTGCCAGCAGCGGGCCGCAAGGGGGACTCTATGGCTACACCTTC.

The chain employs TRBV27 and TRBJ1-6, with 10 bases lining up with TRBD1. The CDR3 has 17 residues. V gave up 5 bases and J gave up 9 bases; unmatched junction bases: 13. The germline CDR1 and CDR2 sequences are MNHEY and SMNVEV (reference sequence). For the CDR3, the DNA is TGTGCCAGCAGTGCCTCCGGGACAGGGGTTTTTGGTTCACCCCTCCACTTT. Amino acid sequence: CASSASGTGVFGSPLHF.

The chain has TRBV20-1 and TRBJ2-3; TRBD2 matches 8 bases. CDR3 length: 15 amino acids. Germline V lookup: CDR1 DFQATT, CDR2 SNEGSKA (reference sequence). V dropped 4 bases and J dropped 4; count of bases not matched to a gene: 10. The CDR3 here is CSANPGLVSADTQYF. For the CDR3, the DNA is TGCAGTGCTAACCCGGGACTAGTCTCCGCAGATACGCAGTATTTT.

This chain uses TRBV27 with TRBJ2-6; D is possibly TRBD1 (6 bases). The CDR3 is 17 residues long. The germline gives CDR1 MNHEY, CDR2 SMNVEV (reference sequence). Between the trimmed V and J ends, which lost 3 bases and 2 bases, there was a span of 14 bases. CDR3 amino acids: CASSFGWQGTGANVLTF. Written as DNA, the CDR3 is TGTGCCAGCAGTTTCGGGTGGCAGGGGACTGGGGCCAACGTCCTGACTTTC.

The gene calls are TRBV30 and TRBJ1-1, with no clear D. The CDR3 spans 14 residues. Trimming took off 5 bases at V and 0 bases at J, with 13 bases between the two ends. CDR1 GTSNPN and CDR2 SVGIG come from the germline V gene (reference sequence). CDR3 DNA: TGTGCCTGGGGCGGTAGACTGATGAACACTGAAGCTTTCTTT. This translates into CAWGGRLMNTEAFF.

This clonotype was seen only once. For the CDR3, the DNA is TGCAGTGCTAACTCTTACAGGGTGTCTCACGATACGCAGTATTTT. Encoded protein: CSANSYRVSHDTQYF. The chain carries TRBV20-1 and TRBJ2-3; possible D gene TRBD1, 6 bases. CDR3 length: 15 residues. CDR1 DFQATT and CDR2 SNEGSKA come from the germline V gene (reference sequence). V gave up 4 bases and J gave up 6 bases, with 20 bases separating them.

The genes are TRBV29-1 and TRBJ2-3; 10 bases are a match to TRBD2. CDR1 is SQVTM and CDR2 is ANQGSEA in the germline V gene. The length of the CDR3 is 15 residues. V trimming: 3 bases; J trimming: 3 bases; junction bases outside the gene matches: 6. The CDR3 loop is CSVDLRTSGTDTQYF. In DNA form, the CDR3 reads TGCAGCGTTGATTTAAGGACTAGCGGTACAGATACGCAGTATTTT.

The V gene is TRBV9, the J gene TRBJ2-2; D may match TRBD1 or TRBD2 (5 bases each). Germline CDR1 reads SGDLS; CDR2 reads YYNGEE. This CDR3 is built from 15 residues. Trimming removed 0 bases from V and 7 bases from J, with 13 bases in between. CDR3 DNA sequence: TGTGCCAGCAGCGTAGTCGAGGGGATAATCGGGGAGCTGTTTTTT. It is translated as CASSVVEGIIGELFF.

The chain combines TRBV13 with TRBJ2-6; the D gene is possibly TRBD1 (5 bases). Trimming stripped 5 bases from V and 4 bases from J, with 12 bases between. This CDR3 spans 15 amino acids. Germline-derived CDR1 and CDR2 are PRHDT and FYEKMQ (reference sequence). CDR3 sequence: CASSRDRSGANVLTF. The CDR3 bases are TGTGCCAGCAGCAGAGACAGATCCGGGGCCAACGTCCTGACTTTC. The whole variable domain, remainder taken from reference TRBV13 and TRBJ2-6, is AAGVIQSPRHLIKEKRETATLKCYPIPRHDTVYWYQQGPGQDPQFLISFYEKMQSDKGSIPDRFSAQQFSDYHSELNMSSLELGDSALYFCASSRDRSGANVLTFGAGSRLTVL.